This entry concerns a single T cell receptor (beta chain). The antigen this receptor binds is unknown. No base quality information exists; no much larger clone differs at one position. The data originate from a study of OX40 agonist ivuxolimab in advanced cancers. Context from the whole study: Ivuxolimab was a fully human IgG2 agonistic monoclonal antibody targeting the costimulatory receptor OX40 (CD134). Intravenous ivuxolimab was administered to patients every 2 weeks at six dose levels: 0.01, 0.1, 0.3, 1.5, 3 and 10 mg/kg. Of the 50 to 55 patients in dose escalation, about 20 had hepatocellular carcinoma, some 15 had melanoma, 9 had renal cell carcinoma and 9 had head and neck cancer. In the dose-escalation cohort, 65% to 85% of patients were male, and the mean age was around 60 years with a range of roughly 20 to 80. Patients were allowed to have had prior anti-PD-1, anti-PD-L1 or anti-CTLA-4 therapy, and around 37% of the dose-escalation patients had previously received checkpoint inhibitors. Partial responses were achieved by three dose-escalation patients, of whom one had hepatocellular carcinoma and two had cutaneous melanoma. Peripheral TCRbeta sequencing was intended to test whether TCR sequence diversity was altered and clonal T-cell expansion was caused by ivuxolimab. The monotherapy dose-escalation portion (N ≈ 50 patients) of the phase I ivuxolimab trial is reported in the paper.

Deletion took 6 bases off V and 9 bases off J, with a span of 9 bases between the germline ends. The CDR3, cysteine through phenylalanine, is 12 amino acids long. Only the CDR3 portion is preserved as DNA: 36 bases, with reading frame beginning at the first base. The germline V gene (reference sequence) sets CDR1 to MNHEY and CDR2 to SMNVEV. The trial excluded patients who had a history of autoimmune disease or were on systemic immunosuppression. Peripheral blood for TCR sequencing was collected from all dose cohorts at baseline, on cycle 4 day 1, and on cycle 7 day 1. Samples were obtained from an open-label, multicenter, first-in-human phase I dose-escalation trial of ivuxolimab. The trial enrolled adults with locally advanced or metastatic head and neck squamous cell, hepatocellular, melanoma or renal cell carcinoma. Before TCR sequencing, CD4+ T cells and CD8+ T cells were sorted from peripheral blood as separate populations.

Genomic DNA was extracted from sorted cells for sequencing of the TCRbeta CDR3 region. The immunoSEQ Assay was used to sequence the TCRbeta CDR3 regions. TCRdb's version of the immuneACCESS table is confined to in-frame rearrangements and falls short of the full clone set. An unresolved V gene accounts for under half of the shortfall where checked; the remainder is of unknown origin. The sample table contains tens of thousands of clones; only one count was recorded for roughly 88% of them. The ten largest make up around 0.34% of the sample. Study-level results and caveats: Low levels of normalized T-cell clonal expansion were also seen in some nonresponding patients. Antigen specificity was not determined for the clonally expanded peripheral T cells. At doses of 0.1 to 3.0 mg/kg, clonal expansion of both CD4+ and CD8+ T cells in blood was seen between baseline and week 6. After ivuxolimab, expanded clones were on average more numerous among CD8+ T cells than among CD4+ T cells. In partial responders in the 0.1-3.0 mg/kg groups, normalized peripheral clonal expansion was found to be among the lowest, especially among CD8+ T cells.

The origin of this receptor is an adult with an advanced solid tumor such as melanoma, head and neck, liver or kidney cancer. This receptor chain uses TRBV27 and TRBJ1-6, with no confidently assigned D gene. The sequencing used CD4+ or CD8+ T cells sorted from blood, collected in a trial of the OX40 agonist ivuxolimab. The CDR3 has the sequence CASSTTSSPLHF. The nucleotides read TGTGCCAGCAGCACTACTAGTTCACCCCTCCACTTT.